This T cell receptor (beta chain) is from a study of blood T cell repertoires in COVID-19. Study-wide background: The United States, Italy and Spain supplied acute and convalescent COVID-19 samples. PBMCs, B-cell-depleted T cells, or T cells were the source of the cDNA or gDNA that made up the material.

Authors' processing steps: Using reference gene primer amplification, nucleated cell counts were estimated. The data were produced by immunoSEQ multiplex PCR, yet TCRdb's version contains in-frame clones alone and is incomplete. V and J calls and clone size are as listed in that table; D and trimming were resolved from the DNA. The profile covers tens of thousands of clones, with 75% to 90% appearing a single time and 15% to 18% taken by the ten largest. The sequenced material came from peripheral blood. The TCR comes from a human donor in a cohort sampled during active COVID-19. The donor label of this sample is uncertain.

The CDR3 loop reads CASSLGDSEPWNQPQHF. In nucleotides, the CDR3 is TGCGCCAGCAGCTTGGGGGACAGCGAGCCCTGGAATCAGCCCCAGCATTTT. This rearrangement joins TRBV5-1 to TRBJ1-5; 7 positions match TRBD1. There are 17 residues in the CDR3. Germline V CDR1 and CDR2: SGHRS, YFSETQ. Losses at the gene ends were 0 bases for V and 4 bases for J; bases not matched to a gene: 10.